The clone carrying this T cell receptor beta chain was seen only a few times. In germline, CDR1 is MGHDK, CDR2 SYGVNS. There are 13 residues in the CDR3. Germline trimming cut 6 bases from V and 3 bases from J; bases unmatched to any gene: 4. TCRdb reanalysed the 5' RACE reads using MiXCR and keeps one entry per CDR3 protein. The sample holds under 150,000 distinct CDR3 sequences, about a sixth seen once. The data were taken from a study of T-cell memory formation after mild COVID-19. The overall study: The two donors had largely donor-specific TCR clusters.

Sequencing input: PBMCs or a T cell subset sorted from them (not recorded which). This clonotype originated in an adult woman who had mild COVID-19 (a few samples of this study predate the infection). Cell type and time point are not known. The chain is built from TRBV25-1 and TRBJ2-5; TRBD1 matches 7 bases. The CDR3, as DNA: TGTGCCAGCAGAGGGACAGAGGAAGAGACCCAGTACTTC. Protein sequence: CASRGTEEETQYF.